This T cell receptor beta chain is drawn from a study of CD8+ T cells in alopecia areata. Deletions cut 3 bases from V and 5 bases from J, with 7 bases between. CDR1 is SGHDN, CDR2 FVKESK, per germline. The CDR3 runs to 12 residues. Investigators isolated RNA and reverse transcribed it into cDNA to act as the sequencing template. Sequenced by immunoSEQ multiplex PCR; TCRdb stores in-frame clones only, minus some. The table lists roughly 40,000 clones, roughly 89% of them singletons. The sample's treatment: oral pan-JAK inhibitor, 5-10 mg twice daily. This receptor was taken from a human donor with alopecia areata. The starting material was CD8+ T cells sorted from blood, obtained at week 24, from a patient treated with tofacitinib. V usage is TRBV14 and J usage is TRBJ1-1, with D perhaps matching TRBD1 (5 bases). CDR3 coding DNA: TGTGCCAGCAGCCACGGGGGGACTGAAGCTTTCTTT. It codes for CASSHGGTEAFF.